This TCR beta chain came from a study of cytomegalovirus exposure and HLA in healthy donors. Germline loops: CDR1 PRHDT, CDR2 FYEKMQ (reference sequence). This CDR3 has 14 amino acids. J lost 4 bases, V lost 5 bases, and 7 bases had no gene match. The PCR had 60 Vbeta and 13 Jbeta primers. Data came from immunoSEQ multiplex PCR; TCRdb stores just in-frame clones and leaves some out. The table shows some 90,000 clones, with more than 75% occurring only once. Sequencing was carried out using PBMCs. This sequence originates from a man younger than 45 in good health and CMV-seropositive. The chain carries TRBV13 and TRBJ1-1; 7 nucleotides align to TRBD1. DNA of the CDR3: TGTGCCAGCAGCCCTCGCAGGGGGTTCACTGAAGCTTTCTTT. Protein product: CASSPRRGFTEAFF.